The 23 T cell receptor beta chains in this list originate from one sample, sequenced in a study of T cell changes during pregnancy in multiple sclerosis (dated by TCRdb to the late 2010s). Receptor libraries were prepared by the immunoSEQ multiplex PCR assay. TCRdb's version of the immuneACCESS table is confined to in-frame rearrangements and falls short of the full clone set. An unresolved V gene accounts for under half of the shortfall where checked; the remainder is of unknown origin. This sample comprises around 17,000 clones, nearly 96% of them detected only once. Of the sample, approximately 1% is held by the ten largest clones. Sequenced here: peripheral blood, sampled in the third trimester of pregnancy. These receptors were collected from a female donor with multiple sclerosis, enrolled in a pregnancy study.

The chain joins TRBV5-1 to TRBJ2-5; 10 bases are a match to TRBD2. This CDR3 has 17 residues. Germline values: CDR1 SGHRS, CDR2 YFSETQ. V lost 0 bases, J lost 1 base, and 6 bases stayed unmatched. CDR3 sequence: CASSLAVSSGGQETQYF. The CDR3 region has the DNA TGCGCCAGCAGCTTGGCCGTGTCTAGCGGGGGCCAAGAGACCCAGTACTTC.

The CDR3 sequence: CASSYPGGPNTEAFF. The DNA for the CDR3 is TGTGCCAGCAGCTACCCGGGGGGACCGAACACTGAAGCTTTCTTT. The V and J genes are TRBV7-9 and TRBJ1-1; the D gene is possibly TRBD1 (5 bases). V gave up 4 bases and J gave up 1 base, with 13 bases separating them. The germline V gene has CDR1 SEHNR and CDR2 FQNEAQ (reference sequence). The CDR3 totals 15 residues.

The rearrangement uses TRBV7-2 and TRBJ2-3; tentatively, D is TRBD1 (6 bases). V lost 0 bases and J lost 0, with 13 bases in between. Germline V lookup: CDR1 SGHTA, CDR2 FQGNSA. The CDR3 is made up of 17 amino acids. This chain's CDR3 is CASSLAGTNPSTDTQYF. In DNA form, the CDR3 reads TGTGCCAGCAGCTTAGCAGGGACAAACCCCAGCACAGATACGCAGTATTTT.

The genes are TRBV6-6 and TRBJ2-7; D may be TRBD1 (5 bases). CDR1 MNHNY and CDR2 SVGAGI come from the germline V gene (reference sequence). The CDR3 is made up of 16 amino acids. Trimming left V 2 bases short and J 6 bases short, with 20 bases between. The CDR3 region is CASSYVGATPGGEQYF. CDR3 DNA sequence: TGTGCCAGCAGTTACGTTGGGGCTACCCCAGGCGGCGAGCAGTACTTC.

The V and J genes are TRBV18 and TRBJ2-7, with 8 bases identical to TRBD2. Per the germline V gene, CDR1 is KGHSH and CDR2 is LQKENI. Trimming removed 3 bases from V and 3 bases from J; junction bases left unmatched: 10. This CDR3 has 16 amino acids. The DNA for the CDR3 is TGTGCCAGCTCACCTAGGCAGCGGGAGTTCGTCTACGAGCAGTACTTC. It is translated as CASSPRQREFVYEQYF.

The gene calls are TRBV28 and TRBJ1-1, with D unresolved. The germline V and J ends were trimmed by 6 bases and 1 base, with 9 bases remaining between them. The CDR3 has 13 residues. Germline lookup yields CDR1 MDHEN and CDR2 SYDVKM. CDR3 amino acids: CASSSRGNTEAFF. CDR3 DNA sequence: TGTGCCAGCAGCAGCCGGGGGAACACTGAAGCTTTCTTT.

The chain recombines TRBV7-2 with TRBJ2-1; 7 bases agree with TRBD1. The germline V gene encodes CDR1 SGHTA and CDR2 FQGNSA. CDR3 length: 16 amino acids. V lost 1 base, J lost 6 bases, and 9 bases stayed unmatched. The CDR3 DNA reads TGTGCCAGCAGCTTAGACCGACAGGGTGTAGGCAATGAGCAGTTCTTC. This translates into CASSLDRQGVGNEQFF.

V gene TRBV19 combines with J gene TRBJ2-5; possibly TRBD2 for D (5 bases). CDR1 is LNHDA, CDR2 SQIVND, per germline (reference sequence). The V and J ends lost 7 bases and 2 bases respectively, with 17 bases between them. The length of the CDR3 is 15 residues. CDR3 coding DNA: TGTGCCAGTAAGACCGGACTGAGTGCTCAAGAGACCCAGTACTTC. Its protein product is CASKTGLSAQETQYF.

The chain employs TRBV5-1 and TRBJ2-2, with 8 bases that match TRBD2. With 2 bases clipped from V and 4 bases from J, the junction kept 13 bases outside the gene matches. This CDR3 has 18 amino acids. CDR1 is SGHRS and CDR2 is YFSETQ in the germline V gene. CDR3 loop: CASSFVPPLAGPTGELFF. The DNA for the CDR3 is TGCGCCAGCAGCTTTGTCCCACCATTAGCGGGACCCACCGGGGAGCTGTTTTTT.

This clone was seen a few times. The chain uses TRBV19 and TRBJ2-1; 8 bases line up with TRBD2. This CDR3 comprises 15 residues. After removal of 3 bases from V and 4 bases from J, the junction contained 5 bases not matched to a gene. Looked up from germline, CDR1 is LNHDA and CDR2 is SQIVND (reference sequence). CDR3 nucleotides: TGTGCCAGTAGTATTCAAGCGGGGGATTACAATGAGCAGTTCTTC. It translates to CASSIQAGDYNEQFF.

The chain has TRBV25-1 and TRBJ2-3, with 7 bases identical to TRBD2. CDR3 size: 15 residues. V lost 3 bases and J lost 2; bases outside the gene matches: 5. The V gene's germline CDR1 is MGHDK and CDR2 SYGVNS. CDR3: CASSELSGITDTQYF. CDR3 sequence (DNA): TGTGCCAGCAGTGAGTTGAGCGGGATCACAGATACGCAGTATTTT.

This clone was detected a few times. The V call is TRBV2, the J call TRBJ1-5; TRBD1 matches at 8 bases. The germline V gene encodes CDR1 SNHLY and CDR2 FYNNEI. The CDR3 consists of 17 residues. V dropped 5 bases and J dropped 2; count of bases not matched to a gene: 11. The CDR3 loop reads CASSPGTGGPGNQPQHF. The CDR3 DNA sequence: TGTGCCAGCAGTCCCGGGACAGGTGGCCCGGGCAATCAGCCCCAGCATTTT.

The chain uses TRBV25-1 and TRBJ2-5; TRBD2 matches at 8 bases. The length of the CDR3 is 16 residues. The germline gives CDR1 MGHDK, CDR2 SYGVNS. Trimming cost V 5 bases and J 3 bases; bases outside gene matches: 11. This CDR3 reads CASSFSGTSGKETQYF. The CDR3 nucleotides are TGTGCCAGCAGTTTCTCGGGGACTAGTGGCAAAGAGACCCAGTACTTC.

In nucleotides, the CDR3 is TGTGCCAGCAGCTTGGCTATCAGGGTCTGGGCGAACACTGAAGCTTTCTTT. It specifies CASSLAIRVWANTEAFF. This chain links TRBV5-5 with TRBJ1-1; possible D gene TRBD1, 5 bases. Germline CDR1 reads SGHKS; CDR2 reads YYEKEE (reference sequence). V gave up 0 bases and J gave up 1 base, with 16 bases separating them. This CDR3 is built from 17 residues.

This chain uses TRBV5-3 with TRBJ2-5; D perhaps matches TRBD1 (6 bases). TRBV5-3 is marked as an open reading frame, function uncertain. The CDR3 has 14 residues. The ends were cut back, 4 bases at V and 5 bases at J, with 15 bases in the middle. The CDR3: CARSEKRGMETQYF. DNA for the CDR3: TGTGCCAGAAGCGAAAAAAGGGGGATGGAGACCCAGTACTTC.

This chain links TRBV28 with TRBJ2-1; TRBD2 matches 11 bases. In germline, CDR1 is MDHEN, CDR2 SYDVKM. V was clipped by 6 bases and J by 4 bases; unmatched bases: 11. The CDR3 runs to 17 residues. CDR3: CASSSVAGGPEYNEQFF. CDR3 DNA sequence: TGTGCCAGCAGCTCCGTAGCGGGAGGGCCGGAATACAATGAGCAGTTCTTC.

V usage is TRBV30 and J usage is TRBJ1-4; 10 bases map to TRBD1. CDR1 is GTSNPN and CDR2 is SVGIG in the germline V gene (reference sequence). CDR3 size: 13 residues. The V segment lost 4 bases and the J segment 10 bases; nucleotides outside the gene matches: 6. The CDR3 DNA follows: TGTGCCTGGACGGGACAGGGGAGGCCAAAACTGTTTTTT. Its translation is CAWTGQGRPKLFF.

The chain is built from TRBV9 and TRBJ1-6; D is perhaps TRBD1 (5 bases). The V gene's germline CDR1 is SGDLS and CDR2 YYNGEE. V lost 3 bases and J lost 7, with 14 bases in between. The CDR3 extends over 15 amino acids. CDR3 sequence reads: CASSAAGRGNSPLHF. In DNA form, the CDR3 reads TGTGCCAGCAGCGCCGCGGGACGGGGCAATTCACCCCTCCACTTT. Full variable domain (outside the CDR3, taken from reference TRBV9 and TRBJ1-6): DSGVTQTPKHLITATGQRVTLRCSPRSGDLSVYWYQQSLDQGLQFLIQYYNGEERAKGNILERFSAQQFPDLHSELNLSSLELGDSALYFCASSAAGRGNSPLHFGNGTRLTVT.

The CDR3 DNA follows: TGCGCCAGCAGCTTGGCTGAGGGGGTCGGGGAGCTGTTTTTT. Protein: CASSLAEGVGELFF. The chain employs TRBV5-1 and TRBJ2-2; maybe TRBD1 (6 bases). The CDR3 is 14 amino acids. V was shortened by 0 bases and J by 7 bases, with 10 bases between the two germline ends. CDR1 is SGHRS and CDR2 is YFSETQ in the germline V gene. Variable domain in full (rest from reference TRBV5-1 and TRBJ2-2): KAGVTQTPRYLIKTRGQQVTLSCSPISGHRSVSWYQQTPGQGLQFLFEYFSETQRNKGNFPGRFSGRQFSNSRSEMNVSTLELGDSALYLCASSLAEGVGELFFGEGSRLTVL.

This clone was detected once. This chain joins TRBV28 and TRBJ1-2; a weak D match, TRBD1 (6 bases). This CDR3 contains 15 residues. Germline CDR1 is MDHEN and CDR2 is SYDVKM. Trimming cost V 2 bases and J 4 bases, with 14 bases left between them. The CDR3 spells CASSLPNREGYGYTF. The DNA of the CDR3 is TGTGCCAGCAGTTTACCCAACAGGGAAGGCTATGGCTACACCTTC.

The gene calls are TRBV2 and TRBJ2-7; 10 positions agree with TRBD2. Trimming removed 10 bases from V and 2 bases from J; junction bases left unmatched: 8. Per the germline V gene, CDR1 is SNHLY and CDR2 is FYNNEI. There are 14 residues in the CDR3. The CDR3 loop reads CATEWSGRAYEQYF. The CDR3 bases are TGTGCCACCGAATGGAGCGGGAGGGCCTACGAGCAGTACTTC.

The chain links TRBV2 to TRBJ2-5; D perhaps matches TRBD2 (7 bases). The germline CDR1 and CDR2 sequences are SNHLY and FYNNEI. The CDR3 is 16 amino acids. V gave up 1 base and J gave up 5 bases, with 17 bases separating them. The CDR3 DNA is TGTGCCAGCAGTGAAGGGGGTTGGGGGGGCGGCGAGACCCAGTACTTC. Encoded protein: CASSEGGWGGGETQYF. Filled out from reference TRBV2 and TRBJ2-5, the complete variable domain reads EPEVTQTPSHQVTQMGQEVILRCVPISNHLYFYWYRQILGQKVEFLVSFYNNEISEKSEIFDDQFSVERPDGSNFTLKIRSTKLEDSAMYFCASSEGGWGGGETQYFGPGTRLLVL.

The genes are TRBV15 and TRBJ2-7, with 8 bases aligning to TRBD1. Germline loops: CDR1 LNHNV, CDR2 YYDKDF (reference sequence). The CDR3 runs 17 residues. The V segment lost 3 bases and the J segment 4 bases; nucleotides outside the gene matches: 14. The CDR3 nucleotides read TGTGCCACCAGCAGGACCCTGACAGGGGACCCAATATACGAGCAGTACTTC. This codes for CATSRTLTGDPIYEQYF.